Each of the 2 T cell receptor beta chains below was sequenced from the same sample in a study of blood T cell repertoires in COVID-19. Assay: immunoSEQ multiplex PCR; the TCRdb copy retains only in-frame clones and omits some. The table lists more than 250,000 clones, about four fifths of them singletons. Sample: PBMCs or T cells enriched from blood (not recorded which). The receptor source for this set is a man in his forties who had been exposed to COVID-19.

V is TRBV27 and J is TRBJ1-1; TRBD1 matches 8 bases. V was pared by 1 base and J by 0 bases, with 4 bases of the junction left unmatched. The CDR3 sequence is 16 residues long. Germline V CDR1 and CDR2: MNHEY, SMNVEV (reference sequence). This CDR3 reads CASSLLGTGVNTEAFF. CDR3 coding DNA: TGTGCCAGCAGTTTATTAGGGACAGGTGTGAACACTGAAGCTTTCTTT.

This chain connects TRBV6-5 to TRBJ2-7; 7 bases map to TRBD2. Per the germline V gene, CDR1 is MNHEY and CDR2 is SVGAGI. J was trimmed by 2 bases and V by 0 bases; bases with no gene match: 4. The CDR3 runs 15 residues. CDR3 in DNA: TGTGCCAGCAGTTACTCACCTAGCGGACCCTACGAGCAGTACTTC. As protein: CASSYSPSGPYEQYF.